This TCR beta chain was identified during a study of technical replicates of blood from a handful of donors. The CDR3 has 11 residues. The germline V gene encodes CDR1 LNHDA and CDR2 SQIVND (reference sequence). Trimming stripped 10 bases from V and 0 bases from J, with 6 bases between. Here immunoSEQ multiplex PCR was the method, and the copy in TCRdb shows in-frame clones only, minus some. The sample contains around 100,000 clones, less than 95% of which appear only once. This chain uses TRBV19 with TRBJ2-5; no clear D gene. The sequence came from a human donor in good health. The sample was T cells isolated from PBMCs. The CDR3 region has the DNA TGTGCCACGGTGTACCAAGAGACCCAGTACTTC. Translation: CATVYQETQYF. The full variable domain, in which reference TRBV19 and TRBJ2-5 provide the parts outside the CDR3, is DGGITQSPKYLFRKEGQNVTLSCEQNLNHDAMYWYRQDPGQGLRLIYYSQIVNDFQKGDIAEGYSVSREKKESFPLTVTSAQKNPTAFYLCATVYQETQYFGPGTRLLVL.